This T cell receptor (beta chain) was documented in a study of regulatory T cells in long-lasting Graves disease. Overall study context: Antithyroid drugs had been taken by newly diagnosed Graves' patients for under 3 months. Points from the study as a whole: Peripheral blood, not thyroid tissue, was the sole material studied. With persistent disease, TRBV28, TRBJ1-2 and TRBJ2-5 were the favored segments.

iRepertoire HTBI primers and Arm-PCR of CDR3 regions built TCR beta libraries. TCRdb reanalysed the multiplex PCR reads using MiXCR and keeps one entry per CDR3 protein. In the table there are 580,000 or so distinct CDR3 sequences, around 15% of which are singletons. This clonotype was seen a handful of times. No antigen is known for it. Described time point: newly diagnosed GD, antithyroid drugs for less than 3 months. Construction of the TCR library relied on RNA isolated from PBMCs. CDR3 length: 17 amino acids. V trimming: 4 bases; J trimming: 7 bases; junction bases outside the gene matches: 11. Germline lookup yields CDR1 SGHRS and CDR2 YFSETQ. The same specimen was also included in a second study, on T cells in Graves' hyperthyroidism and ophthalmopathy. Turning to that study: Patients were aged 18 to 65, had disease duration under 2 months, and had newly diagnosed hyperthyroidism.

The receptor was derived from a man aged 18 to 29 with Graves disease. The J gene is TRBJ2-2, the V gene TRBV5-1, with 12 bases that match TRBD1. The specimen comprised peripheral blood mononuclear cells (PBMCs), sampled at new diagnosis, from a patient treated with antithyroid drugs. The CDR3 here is CASSGNPGTGGGGELFF. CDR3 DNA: TGCGCCAGCAGCGGAAATCCCGGGACAGGGGGCGGCGGGGAGCTGTTTTTT. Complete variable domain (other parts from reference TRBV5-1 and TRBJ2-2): KAGVTQTPRYLIKTRGQQVTLSCSPISGHRSVSWYQQTPGQGLQFLFEYFSETQRNKGNFPGRFSGRQFSNSRSEMNVSTLELGDSALYLCASSGNPGTGGGGELFFGEGSRLTVL.